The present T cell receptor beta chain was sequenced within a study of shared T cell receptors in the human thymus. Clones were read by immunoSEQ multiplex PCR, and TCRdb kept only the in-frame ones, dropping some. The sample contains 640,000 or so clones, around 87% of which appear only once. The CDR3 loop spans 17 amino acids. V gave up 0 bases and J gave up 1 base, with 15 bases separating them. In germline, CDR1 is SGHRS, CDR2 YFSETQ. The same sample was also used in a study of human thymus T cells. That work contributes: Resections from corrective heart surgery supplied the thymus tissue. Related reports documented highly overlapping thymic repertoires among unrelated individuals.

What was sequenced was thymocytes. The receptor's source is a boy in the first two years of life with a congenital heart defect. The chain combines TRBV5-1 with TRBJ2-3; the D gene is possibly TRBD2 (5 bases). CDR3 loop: CASSLGSPGKGTDTQYF. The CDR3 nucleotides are TGCGCCAGCAGCTTGGGCTCCCCGGGAAAAGGCACAGATACGCAGTATTTT.